These T cell receptor beta chains were read from a single sample in a study of control samples from healthy donors and cancer patients. This table comes from immunoSEQ multiplex PCR, and its TCRdb copy is limited to in-frame clones, with some not included. This sample lists fewer than 200,000 clones; its ten largest clones have roughly 2%. Input material: blood. Receptors were obtained from a woman in her twenties or thirties in good health. The CDR3 runs from the conserved cysteine through the conserved F or W. The D gene is left open where the match is weak.

>TRBJ1-1|NA|TRBV5-1
CASSLVVNTEAFF
TGCGCCAGCAGCTTGGTAGTGAACACTGAAGCTTTCTTT
>TRBJ1-4|NA|TRBV2
CASSGSIGGGKLFF
TGTGCCAGCAGTGGGTCCATCGGGGGGGGAAAACTGTTTTTT
>TRBJ2-1|TRBD2|TRBV3-1/TRBV3-2
CASSQVKRGVYNEQFF
TGTGCCAGCAGCCAAGTTAAGCGGGGGGTCTACAATGAGCAGTTCTTC
>TRBJ2-7|TRBD2|TRBV19
CASRSGGSSYEQYF
TGTGCCAGTAGGAGCGGGGGGAGCTCCTACGAGCAGTACTTC
>TRBJ2-7|NA|TRBV10-3
CATGGAVGHSYEQYF
TGTGCCACAGGGGGGGCCGTGGGGCACTCCTACGAGCAGTACTTC
>TRBJ1-5|TRBD1|TRBV9
CASSQGEGAGQPQHF
TGTGCCAGCAGCCAAGGTGAGGGGGCCGGGCAGCCCCAGCATTTT
>TRBJ1-2|NA|TRBV27
CASSSIGGQGPYGYTF
TGTGCCAGCAGTTCGATAGGGGGGCAGGGACCCTATGGCTACACCTTC
>TRBJ2-5|NA|TRBV7-2
CASSLGGGKETQYF
TGTGCCAGCAGCTTAGGTGGGGGGAAGGAGACCCAGTACTTC
>TRBJ2-6|NA|TRBV9
CASRSSYGANVLTF
TGTGCCAGCCGGTCAAGTTATGGGGCCAACGTCCTGACTTTC
>TRBJ1-5|NA|TRBV19
CASSIDRRSQPQHF
TGTGCCAGTAGTATAGATCGAAGGTCTCAGCCCCAGCATTTT
>TRBJ1-1|NA|TRBV3-1/TRBV3-2
CASSSYFRATEAFF
TGTGCCAGCAGCTCTTACTTCAGGGCCACTGAAGCTTTCTTT
>TRBJ1-1|NA|TRBV7-9
CASSPNRGAEAFF
TGTGCCAGCAGCCCCAATCGGGGGGCTGAAGCTTTCTTT
>TRBJ2-1|TRBD2|TRBV4-1
CASQTSGGQYNEQFF
TGCGCCAGCCAGACTAGCGGGGGACAATACAATGAGCAGTTCTTC
>TRBJ2-5|NA|TRBV5-8
CASSREGVIWGQETQYF
TGTGCCAGCAGCCGAGAGGGGGTTATTTGGGGCCAAGAGACCCAGTACTTC
>TRBJ2-2|NA|TRBV7-7
CASSLDQASTGELFF
TGTGCTAGCAGCTTAGATCAGGCTTCCACCGGGGAGCTGTTTTTT
>TRBJ1-1|TRBD1|TRBV19
CASRDRGQGNTEAFF
TGTGCCAGTCGGGACAGGGGGCAGGGGAACACTGAAGCTTTCTTT
>TRBJ2-7|TRBD1|TRBV12-5
CAPVSSFGTGCVVYEQYF
TGTGCTCCCGTCTCCTCCTTCGGGACAGGGTGCGTAGTCTACGAGCAGTACTTC
>TRBJ2-3|TRBD2|TRBV6-5
CASRRERGFKDTQYF
TGTGCCAGCCGTAGGGAGCGGGGGTTTAAAGATACGCAGTATTTT
>TRBJ1-1|NA|TRBV11-2
CASSLDYSLKAFF
TGTGCCAGCAGCTTAGATTATAGCCTGAAGGCTTTCTTT
>TRBJ1-2|NA|TRBV19
CASSVIPGRYGYTF
TGTGCCAGTAGTGTGATACCGGGACGATATGGCTACACCTTC
>TRBJ2-3|NA|TRBV5-1
CASSLTSTDTQYF
TGCGCCAGCAGCCTAACTAGCACAGATACGCAGTATTTT
>TRBJ1-2|NA|TRBV30
CAWSARGGYTF
TGTGCCTGGAGTGCCCGGGGGGGCTACACCTTC
>TRBJ2-5|TRBD1|TRBV5-1
CASSLGQVGETQYF
TGCGCCAGCAGCTTAGGACAGGTTGGAGAGACCCAGTACTTC
>TRBJ1-6|NA|TRBV5-4
CASSPDLRGYNSPLHF
TGTGCCAGCAGCCCCGACCTGAGAGGATATAATTCACCCCTCCACTTT
>TRBJ2-1|NA|TRBV24-1
CATSDVGQRQNEQFF
TGTGCCACCAGTGATGTCGGACAGAGACAAAATGAGCAGTTCTTC
>TRBJ2-2|NA|TRBV12-3/TRBV12-4
CASRPHPTGELFF
TGTGCCAGCAGGCCCCATCCCACCGGGGAGCTGTTTTTT
>TRBJ2-1|TRBD2|TRBV3-1/TRBV3-2
CASSQLAGGCVNEQFF
TGTGCCAGCAGCCAGTTAGCGGGGGGGTGTGTAAATGAGCAGTTCTTC
>TRBJ1-4|NA|TRBV11-2
CASSLVRSTNEKLFF
TGTGCCAGCAGCTTAGTTCGGAGTACTAATGAAAAACTGTTTTTT
>TRBJ2-1|TRBD2|TRBV4-1
CASSYLLAGGPGEQFF
TGCGCCAGCAGCTACCTTCTAGCGGGGGGGCCGGGTGAGCAGTTCTTC
>TRBJ1-1|NA|TRBV19
CASSFRRDASEAFF
TGTGCCAGTAGTTTCCGCCGGGACGCATCTGAAGCTTTCTTT
>TRBJ1-2|TRBD1|TRBV4-3
CASSQPGQGEEGYTF
TGCGCCAGCAGCCAGCCGGGACAGGGTGAGGAGGGCTACACCTTC
>TRBJ1-1|NA|TRBV7-2
CASSLTGGYRVRGEAFF
TGTGCCAGCAGCTTAACCGGGGGCTACAGGGTTAGGGGTGAAGCTTTCTTT
>TRBJ1-2|NA|TRBV30
CAWSVGGAGGYTF
TGTGCCTGGAGTGTAGGAGGCGCGGGGGGCTACACCTTC
>TRBJ2-1|NA|TRBV7-3
CASSSGTLSYNEQFF
TGTGCCAGCAGTTCCGGGACCCTAAGCTACAATGAGCAGTTCTTC
>TRBJ1-3|NA|TRBV10-3
CAILDTRSGNTIYF
TGTGCCATACTTGACACTCGCTCTGGAAACACCATATATTTT
>TRBJ1-5|NA|TRBV12-3/TRBV12-4
CASSLGGIEPQHF
TGTGCCAGCAGTTTGGGGGGTATTGAGCCCCAGCATTTT
>TRBJ2-1|NA|TRBV19
CASSPWTQGEQFF
TGTGCCAGTAGTCCCTGGACGCAAGGGGAGCAGTTCTTC
>TRBJ2-3|TRBD2|TRBV11-1
CASSLSRGGVDTQYF
TGTGCCAGCTCCCTCTCGCGGGGGGGCGTGGATACGCAGTATTTT
>TRBJ2-1|TRBD2|TRBV7-2
CASSLVQSRGGRIYNEQFF
TGTGCCAGCAGCTTAGTCCAATCTCGGGGGGGCCGTATCTACAATGAGCAGTTCTTC